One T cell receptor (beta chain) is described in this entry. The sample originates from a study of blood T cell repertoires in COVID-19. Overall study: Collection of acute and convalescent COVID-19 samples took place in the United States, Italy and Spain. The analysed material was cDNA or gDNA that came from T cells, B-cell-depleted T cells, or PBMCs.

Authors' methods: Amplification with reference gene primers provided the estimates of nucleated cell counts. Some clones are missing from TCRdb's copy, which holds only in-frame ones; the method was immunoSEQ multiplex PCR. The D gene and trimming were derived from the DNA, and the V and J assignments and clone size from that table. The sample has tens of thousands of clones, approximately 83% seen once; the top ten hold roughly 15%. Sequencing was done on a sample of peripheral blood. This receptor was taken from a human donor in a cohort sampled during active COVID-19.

The CDR3 DNA is TGCGCCAGCAGCTTGGCCACAGGGGAGGCTGAAGCTTTCTTT. This sequence encodes CASSLATGEAEAFF. This chain joins TRBV5-1 and TRBJ1-1, with 7 nucleotides matching TRBD1. CDR3 length: 14 amino acids. V lost 0 bases, J lost 6 bases, and 5 bases stayed unmatched. CDR1 is SGHRS, CDR2 YFSETQ, per germline.